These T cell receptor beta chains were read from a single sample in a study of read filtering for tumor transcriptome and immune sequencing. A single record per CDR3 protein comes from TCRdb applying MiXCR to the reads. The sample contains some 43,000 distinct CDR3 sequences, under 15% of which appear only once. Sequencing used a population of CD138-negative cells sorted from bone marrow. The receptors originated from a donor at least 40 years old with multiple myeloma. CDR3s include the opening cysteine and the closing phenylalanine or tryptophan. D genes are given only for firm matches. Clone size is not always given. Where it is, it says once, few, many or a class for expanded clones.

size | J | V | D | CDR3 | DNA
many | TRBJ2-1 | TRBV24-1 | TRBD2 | CATSDLTSGSYNEQFF | TGTGCCACCAGTGATCTAACTAGCGGTTCATACAATGAGCAGTTCTTC
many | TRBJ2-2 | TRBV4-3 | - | CASSQDMRTNTGELFF | TGCGCCAGCAGCCAAGACATGCGTACGAACACCGGGGAGCTGTTTTTT
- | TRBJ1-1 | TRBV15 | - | CATSRDPAENTEAFF | TGTGCCACCAGCAGAGATCCGGCAGAGAACACTGAAGCTTTCTTT
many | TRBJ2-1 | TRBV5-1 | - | CASSLDGGGEQFF | TGCGCCAGCAGCTTGGATGGGGGAGGTGAGCAGTTCTTC
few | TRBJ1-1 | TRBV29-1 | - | CSAPFGGPAEAFF | TGCAGCGCTCCATTCGGGGGACCCGCTGAAGCTTTCTTT
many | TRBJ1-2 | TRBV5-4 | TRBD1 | CASSWGQGVLIGYTF | TGTGCCAGCAGCTGGGGACAGGGGGTTTTAATCGGCTACACCTTC
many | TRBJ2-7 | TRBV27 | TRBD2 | CASSWKWRESYEQYF | TGTGCCAGCAGTTGGAAGTGGCGGGAGTCCTACGAGCAGTACTTC
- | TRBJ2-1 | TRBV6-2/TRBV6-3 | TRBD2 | CAGYRGGARLEQSF | TGTGCCGGATATCGGGGGGGGGCGAGGTTGGAGCAGTCCTTC
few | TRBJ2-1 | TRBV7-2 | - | CASSPSSGASYNEQFF | TGTGCCAGCAGCCCCTCCTCGGGGGCTTCCTACAATGAGCAGTTCTTC
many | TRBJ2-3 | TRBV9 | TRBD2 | CASSESGRATDTQYF | TGTGCCAGCAGCGAAAGCGGGAGGGCCACAGATACGCAGTATTTT
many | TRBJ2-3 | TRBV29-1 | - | CSVAGIDTQYF | TGCAGCGTGGCGGGAATAGATACGCAGTATTTT
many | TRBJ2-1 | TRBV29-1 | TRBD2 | CSVVTSGSYNEQFF | TGCAGCGTCGTGACTAGCGGGAGCTATAATGAGCAGTTCTTC
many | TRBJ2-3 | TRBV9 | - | CASSVEAGGRTRDTQYF | TGTGCCAGCAGCGTAGAAGCCGGGGGACGGACGCGCGATACGCAGTATTTT
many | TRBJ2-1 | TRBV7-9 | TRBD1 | CASSFRQGPYNEQFF | TGTGCCAGCAGCTTCCGACAGGGGCCCTACAATGAGCAGTTCTTC
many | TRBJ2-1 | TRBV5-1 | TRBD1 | CASKGQYNEQFF | TGCGCCAGCAAGGGACAGTACAATGAGCAGTTCTTC
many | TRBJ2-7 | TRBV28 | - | CASSLVVRYEQYF | TGTGCCAGCAGTTTGGTGGTCCGCTACGAGCAGTACTTC
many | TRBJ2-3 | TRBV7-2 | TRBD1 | CASNRDRGTDTQYF | TGTGCCAGCAACCGAGACAGGGGTACAGATACGCAGTATTTT
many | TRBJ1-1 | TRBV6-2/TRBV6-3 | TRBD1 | CASSYSKLRDSNTEAFF | TGTGCCAGCAGTTACTCGAAACTCCGGGACAGTAACACTGAAGCTTTCTTT
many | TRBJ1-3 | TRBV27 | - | CASSLRVPSFAGNTIYF | TGTGCCAGCAGTTTGAGGGTCCCCTCGTTCGCGGGAAACACCATATATTTT
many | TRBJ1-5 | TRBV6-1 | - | CASSDFPSNQPQHF | TGTGCCAGCAGTGACTTCCCTAGCAATCAGCCCCAGCATTTT
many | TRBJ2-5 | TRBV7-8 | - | CASSQKTSAQLQETQYF | TGTGCCAGCAGCCAAAAGACCAGCGCTCAACTCCAAGAGACCCAGTACTTC
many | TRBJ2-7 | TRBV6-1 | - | CASSGVESPYEQYF | TGTGCCAGCAGTGGAGTGGAATCACCCTACGAGCAGTACTTC
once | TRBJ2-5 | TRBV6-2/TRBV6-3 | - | CASMRGGMETQYF | TGTGCCAGCATGAGGGGGGGGATGGAGACCCAGTACTTC
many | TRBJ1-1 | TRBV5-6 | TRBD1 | CASSWDRVSTEAFF | TGTGCTAGCAGCTGGGACAGGGTTTCAACTGAAGCTTTCTTT
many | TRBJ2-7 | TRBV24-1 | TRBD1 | CATSPSGQGFYEQYF | TGTGCCACCAGTCCATCGGGACAGGGCTTCTACGAGCAGTACTTC
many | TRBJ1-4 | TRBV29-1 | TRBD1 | CSATGDSTNEKLFF | TGCAGCGCGACAGGGGATTCAACTAATGAAAAACTGTTTTTT
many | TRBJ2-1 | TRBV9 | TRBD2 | CASSPEPGTSGYNEQFF | TGTGCCAGCAGCCCCGAACCCGGGACTAGCGGTTACAATGAGCAGTTCTTC
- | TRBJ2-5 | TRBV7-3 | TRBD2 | CASSYSGGGQETQHF | TGTGCCAGCAGCTATAGCGGGGGGGGGCAAGAGACCCAGCACTTC
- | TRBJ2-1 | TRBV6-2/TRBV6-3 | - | CASSDSSGTPKYNEQFF | TGTGCCAGCAGTGACTCGTCCGGGACTCCCAAATACAATGAGCAGTTCTTC
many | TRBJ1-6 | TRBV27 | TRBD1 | CASSPDRDGAYNSPLHF | TGTGCCAGCAGTCCAGACAGGGACGGCGCCTATAATTCACCCCTCCACTTT
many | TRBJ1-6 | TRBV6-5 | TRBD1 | CASSYLTGGNSPLHF | TGTGCCAGCAGTTACCTGACAGGGGGAAATTCACCCCTCCACTTT
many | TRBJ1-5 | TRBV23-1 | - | CASRGCRGNQPQHF | TGCGCCAGCAGGGGGTGCAGGGGTAATCAGCCCCAGCATTTT
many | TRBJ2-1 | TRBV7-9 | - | CASSLLGSLYNEQFF | TGTGCCAGCAGCTTATTAGGGAGCCTGTACAATGAGCAGTTCTTC
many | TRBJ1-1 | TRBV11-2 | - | CANIALTEAFF | TGTGCCAACATAGCGTTGACTGAAGCTTTCTTT
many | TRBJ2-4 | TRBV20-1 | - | CSAGTGRQKNIQYF | TGCAGTGCTGGCACGGGGAGGCAGAAAAACATTCAGTACTTC
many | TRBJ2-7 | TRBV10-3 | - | CAISPRLGTPAYEQYF | TGTGCCATCAGTCCCCGACTGGGAACCCCCGCCTACGAGCAGTACTTC
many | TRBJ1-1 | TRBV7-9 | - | CASSSDFTGNTEAFF | TGTGCCAGCAGCTCCGATTTTACCGGGAACACTGAAGCTTTCTTT
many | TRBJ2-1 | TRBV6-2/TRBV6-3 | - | CASSYPGLNEQFF | TGTGCCAGCAGTTACCCGGGACTCAATGAGCAGTTCTTC
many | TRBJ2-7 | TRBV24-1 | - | CATSDPNSGSYEQYF | TGTGCCACCAGTGACCCGAATAGCGGATCCTACGAGCAGTACTTC
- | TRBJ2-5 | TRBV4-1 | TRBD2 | CASSQDPTSGRTLIRGETQYF | TGCGCCAGCAGCCAAGATCCGACTAGCGGGAGGACCCTAATCCGAGGAGAGACCCAGTACTTC
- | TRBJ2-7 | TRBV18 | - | CASSPGDSKPYEQYF | TGTGCCAGCTCACCTGGCGACTCGAAACCCTACGAGCAGTACTTC
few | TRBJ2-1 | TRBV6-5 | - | CASSYSMRNSGNNEQFF | TGTGCCAGCAGTTACTCGATGAGGAATAGCGGCAACAATGAGCAGTTCTTC
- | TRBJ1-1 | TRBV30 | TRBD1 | CAWGQGYTEAFF | TGTGCCTGGGGACAGGGGTACACTGAAGCTTTCTTT
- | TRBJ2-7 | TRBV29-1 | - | CSVGELRGQYF | TGCAGCGTTGGGGAACTGAGAGGCCAATACTTC
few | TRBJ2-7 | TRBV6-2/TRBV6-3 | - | CASDRKARGAYEQYF | TGTGCCAGCGACCGGAAGGCCAGGGGGGCGTACGAGCAGTACTTC
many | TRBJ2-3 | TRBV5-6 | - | CASSLRGSGTDTQYF | TGTGCCAGCAGCTTGAGGGGTAGCGGCACAGATACGCAGTATTTT
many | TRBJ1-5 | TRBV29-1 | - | CSAAGAPNQPQHF | TGCAGCGCCGCTGGGGCACCCAATCAGCCCCAGCATTTT
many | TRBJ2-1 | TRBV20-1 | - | CSASVQTGNEQFF | TGCAGTGCTAGCGTCCAGACCGGCAATGAGCAGTTCTTC
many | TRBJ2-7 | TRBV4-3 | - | CASSQDLGGFYDEQYF | TGCGCCAGCAGCCAAGATTTGGGGGGCTTCTATGACGAGCAGTACTTC
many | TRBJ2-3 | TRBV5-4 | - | CASSLQGRSGSDTQYF | TGTGCCAGCAGCTTACAGGGGAGGAGTGGATCCGATACGCAGTATTTT
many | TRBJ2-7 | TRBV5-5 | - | CASSLVRVPYEQYF | TGTGCCAGCAGCTTGGTTCGGGTTCCCTACGAGCAGTACTTC
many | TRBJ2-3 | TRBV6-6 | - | CASSSPTSPPDTQYF | TGTGCCAGCAGTTCCCCTACTAGTCCCCCAGATACGCAGTATTTT
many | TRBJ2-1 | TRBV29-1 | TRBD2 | CSVEGLAGVNEQFF | TGCAGCGTTGAGGGACTAGCGGGAGTCAATGAGCAGTTCTTC
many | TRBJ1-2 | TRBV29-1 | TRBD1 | CSVSTGGSGYTF | TGCAGCGTGTCGACAGGGGGCTCTGGCTACACCTTC
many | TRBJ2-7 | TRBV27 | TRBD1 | CASSFGTDYEQYF | TGTGCCAGCAGCTTTGGGACAGACTACGAGCAGTACTTC
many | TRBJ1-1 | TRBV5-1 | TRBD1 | CASSGQGMEAFF | TGCGCCAGCAGCGGACAGGGGATGGAAGCTTTCTTT
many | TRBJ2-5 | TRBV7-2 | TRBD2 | CASSFASGNQETQYF | TGTGCCAGCAGCTTCGCCAGCGGGAACCAAGAGACCCAGTACTTC
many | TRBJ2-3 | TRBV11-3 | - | CASSLAPTDTQYF | TGTGCCAGCAGCTTAGCACCCACAGATACGCAGTATTTT
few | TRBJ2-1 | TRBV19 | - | CASSPPWGDNNEQFF | TGTGCCAGTAGCCCACCGTGGGGGGACAACAATGAGCAGTTCTTC